Following are 32 T cell receptor beta chains from one sample sequenced in a study of blood T cell repertoires in COVID-19. Assay used: immunoSEQ multiplex PCR; TCRdb lists only in-frame clones, some missing. There are some 31,000 clones in the sample; 85% occur only once, and 14% lies in the top ten. The sample was peripheral blood. All receptors derive from a human donor with acute or convalescent COVID-19. The donor label of this sample is uncertain.

The chain carries TRBV3-1 (or the pseudogene TRBV3-2) and TRBJ1-1, with 12 bases identical to TRBD1. The CDR3 consists of 16 residues. Germline V gene data show CDR1 as LGHDT and CDR2 as YNNKEL (reference sequence). J was trimmed by 7 bases and V by 4 bases; bases with no gene match: 10. The CDR3 here is CASSLGGTGGKDEAFF. CDR3 sequence (DNA): TGTGCCAGCAGCCTCGGAGGGACAGGGGGCAAGGATGAAGCTTTCTTT.

V is TRBV2 and J is TRBJ1-4; D perhaps matches TRBD1 (5 bases). This CDR3 comprises 15 residues. Trimming shortened V by 4 bases and J by 4 bases, and 13 bases separated the two germline ends. Germline lookup yields CDR1 SNHLY and CDR2 FYNNEI. The CDR3 sequence is CASSASGGFNEKLFF. CDR3 nucleotide sequence: TGTGCCAGCAGTGCCTCCGGGGGGTTTAATGAAAAACTGTTTTTT. The full variable domain, with the rest looked up from reference TRBV2 and TRBJ1-4, is EPEVTQTPSHQVTQMGQEVILRCVPISNHLYFYWYRQILGQKVEFLVSFYNNEISEKSEIFDDQFSVERPDGSNFTLKIRSTKLEDSAMYFCASSASGGFNEKLFFGSGTQLSVL.

This clone has only a few counts. The rearrangement links TRBV9 to TRBJ1-4; D is ambiguous. From germline, CDR1 is SGDLS and CDR2 YYNGEE. The CDR3 is made up of 15 amino acids. V was clipped by 0 bases and J by 8 bases, with 14 bases between them. Here the CDR3 DNA reads TGTGCCAGCAGCGTAGCTGCCGGGGTCGGCGAAAAACTGTTTTTT. Encoded protein: CASSVAAGVGEKLFF. Complete variable domain (other parts from reference TRBV9 and TRBJ1-4): DSGVTQTPKHLITATGQRVTLRCSPRSGDLSVYWYQQSLDQGLQFLIQYYNGEERAKGNILERFSAQQFPDLHSELNLSSLELGDSALYFCASSVAAGVGEKLFFGSGTQLSVL.

This sequence joins TRBV30 and TRBJ1-1, with D unresolved. The ends were cut back, 4 bases at V and 5 bases at J, with 11 bases in the middle. From germline, CDR1 is GTSNPN and CDR2 SVGIG (reference sequence). The CDR3 has 12 residues. CDR3 nucleotide sequence: TGTGCCTGGAATGGTGCGATTACTGAAGCTTTCTTT. Its translation: CAWNGAITEAFF.

CDR3 coding DNA: TGTGCCAGCAGCTTAGGAGGGACTCTTAGCACAGATACGCAGTATTTT. It yields the protein CASSLGGTLSTDTQYF. This sequence joins TRBV11-2 and TRBJ2-3; TRBD2 is a possible D gene (6 bases). Germline-derived CDR1 and CDR2 are SGHAT and FQNNGV. V was clipped by 1 base and J by 0 bases, with 11 bases between them. The CDR3 extends over 16 amino acids.

V is TRBV9 and J is TRBJ1-1, with 7 bases aligning to TRBD1. Germline CDR1 reads SGDLS; CDR2 reads YYNGEE. The CDR3 has 14 residues. The ends lost 4 bases at V and 2 bases at J; junction bases unmatched: 5. The CDR3 DNA sequence: TGTGCCAGCAGCTTTGGACAGGTTAACACTGAAGCTTTCTTT. It encodes CASSFGQVNTEAFF.

CDR3 DNA: TGTGCCAGTAGTATAGATCAGGGGGCAGGGAATGAGCAGTTCTTC. It codes for CASSIDQGAGNEQFF. V is TRBV19 and J is TRBJ2-1; 8 nucleotides agree with TRBD1. V was clipped by 0 bases and J by 7 bases; unmatched bases: 5. This CDR3 has 15 residues. CDR1 is LNHDA and CDR2 is SQIVND in the germline V gene (reference sequence).

V usage is TRBV19 and J usage is TRBJ2-7; possibly TRBD1 for D (6 bases). Germline values: CDR1 LNHDA, CDR2 SQIVND (reference sequence). Trimming stripped 6 bases from V and 4 bases from J, with 16 bases between. The CDR3 consists of 14 residues. The CDR3, as DNA: TGTGCCAGTAGACGCTCAGGGGCATCGTACGAGCAGTACTTC. Its translation: CASRRSGASYEQYF.

The chain recombines TRBV29-1 with TRBJ1-2; tentative D call: TRBD1 (6 bases). V lost 2 bases and J 2 bases, leaving 12 bases between the germline ends. CDR3 size: 14 residues. Germline CDR1 reads SQVTM; CDR2 reads ANQGSEA. CDR3 DNA: TGCAGCGTTGAAACCGCCGGGACAAACTATGGCTACACCTTC. Translation: CSVETAGTNYGYTF.

The chain has TRBV4-2 and TRBJ2-6; a possible D gene is TRBD2 (6 bases). The CDR3 contains 18 residues. Germline-derived CDR1 and CDR2 are LGHNA and YNFKEQ. V was pared by 3 bases and J by 3 bases, with 18 bases between. The CDR3 bases are TGTGCCAGCAGCCATATGGGGTCGGGAGTTGGTGGGGCCAACGTCCTGACTTTC. Residues: CASSHMGSGVGGANVLTF.

V gene TRBV7-3 combines with J gene TRBJ1-4; D is perhaps TRBD1 (5 bases). This CDR3 comprises 21 residues. Germline V lookup: CDR1 SGHTA, CDR2 FQGTGA. Between the trimmed V and J ends, which lost 1 base and 0 bases, there was a span of 24 bases. The CDR3 region has the DNA TGTGCCAGCAGCTTAAAGCTTAATTACGACAGCTCCAGGGCAACTAATGAAAAACTGTTTTTT. This encodes CASSLKLNYDSSRATNEKLFF.

The J gene is TRBJ1-4, the V gene TRBV4-3, with D tentatively TRBD1 (5 bases). V lost 0 bases and J lost 8, with 10 bases in between. The V gene's germline CDR1 is LGHNA and CDR2 YSLEER. CDR3 length: 14 amino acids. In DNA form, the CDR3 reads TGCGCCAGCAGCCAAGATTACAAGGGGGAAAAACTGTTTTTT. Translated, it gives CASSQDYKGEKLFF.

J is TRBJ1-1 and V is TRBV30, with D unclear. The CDR3 spans 12 residues. The germline V gene has CDR1 GTSNPN and CDR2 SVGIG (reference sequence). Trimming cost V 0 bases and J 9 bases, with 11 bases left between them. CDR3 amino acids: CAWSVPESKAFF. Written as DNA, the CDR3 is TGTGCCTGGAGTGTACCGGAGAGCAAAGCTTTCTTT.

The chain is built from TRBV19 and TRBJ1-2, with TRBD1 matching over 7 bases. V lost 4 bases, J lost 3 bases, and 2 bases stayed unmatched. CDR1 and CDR2 (germline): LNHDA, SQIVND (reference sequence). The CDR3 is made up of 13 amino acids. The CDR3: CASSTQGDYGYTF. DNA of the CDR3: TGTGCCAGTAGTACGCAGGGGGACTATGGCTACACCTTC.

The chain combines TRBV6-5 with TRBJ2-3, with 7 bases aligning to TRBD1. After removal of 7 bases from V and 5 bases from J, the junction contained 9 bases not matched to a gene. The CDR3 has 14 amino acids. Germline assignment: CDR1 MNHEY and CDR2 SVGAGI. The CDR3 DNA is TGTGCCAGCACCCGACAGGGCGGAGGAGATACGCAGTATTTT. Translated: CASTRQGGGDTQYF.

The chain couples TRBV5-1 to TRBJ1-1, with 7 bases lining up with TRBD1. Trimming removed 4 bases from V and 0 bases from J; junction bases left unmatched: 9. CDR1 SGHRS and CDR2 YFSETQ come from the germline V gene. The CDR3 extends over 16 amino acids. CDR3 loop: CASSPGTEFMNTEAFF. The CDR3 coding sequence is TGCGCCAGCAGCCCGGGGACAGAATTCATGAACACTGAAGCTTTCTTT.

This chain connects TRBV15 to TRBJ2-5; weak D call: TRBD2 (6 bases). The CDR3 is 15 residues long. Trimming pared 1 base from V and 5 bases from J, leaving 14 bases between. Germline V lookup: CDR1 LNHNV, CDR2 YYDKDF (reference sequence). As DNA, the CDR3 is TGTGCCACCAGCAGAGCGGGGGTGGGGGAGGAGACCCAGTACTTC. Its translation is CATSRAGVGEETQYF.

The chain uses TRBV5-1 and TRBJ2-1, with 11 positions matching TRBD2. This CDR3 region has 14 residues. V lost 6 bases to trimming and J lost 7 bases; unmatched junction nucleotides: 6. CDR1 SGHRS and CDR2 YFSETQ come from the germline V gene. The CDR3 DNA follows: TGCGCCAGCACCCCCGGGACTAGCGGAAATGAGCAGTTCTTC. Residues: CASTPGTSGNEQFF.

This clone was seen just once. This chain uses TRBV29-1 with TRBJ1-4; 9 nucleotides match TRBD1. The trim removed 7 bases at V and 7 bases at J, leaving 7 bases unmatched. Germline-derived CDR1 and CDR2 are SQVTM and ANQGSEA. There are 13 residues in the CDR3. The CDR3 reads CSARDREGEKLFF. Here the CDR3 DNA reads TGCAGCGCTCGGGACAGGGAGGGTGAAAAACTGTTTTTT. The entire variable domain, with the rest obtained from reference TRBV29-1 and TRBJ1-4, is as follows: SAVISQKPSRDICQRGTSLTIQCQVDSQVTMMFWYRQQPGQSLTLIATANQGSEATYESGFVIDKFPISRPNLTFSTLTVSNMSPEDSSIYLCSARDREGEKLFFGSGTQLSVL.

The chain combines TRBV19 with TRBJ1-1; D might be TRBD1 (5 bases). V was pared by 5 bases and J by 3 bases, with 13 bases between. Per germline, CDR1 LNHDA and CDR2 SQIVND (reference sequence). This CDR3 contains 14 residues. CDR3 bases: TGTGCCAGTAGTCTCCTCCCGGGGGACACTGAAGCTTTCTTT. Encoded protein: CASSLLPGDTEAFF.

The chain's CDR3 is CASSLSSRGRTGELFF. CDR3 in DNA: TGTGCCAGCAGCTTATCGTCCAGGGGGCGTACCGGGGAGCTGTTTTTT. The V and J genes are TRBV7-2 and TRBJ2-2; 8 nucleotides agree with TRBD1. V was clipped by 2 bases and J by 5 bases; unmatched bases: 7. The germline V gene has CDR1 SGHTA and CDR2 FQGNSA. CDR3 length: 16 residues.

The chain couples TRBV2 to TRBJ2-3; 10 nucleotides match TRBD1. Germline V gene sequence: CDR1 SNHLY, CDR2 FYNNEI. Trimming removed 8 bases from V and 6 bases from J; junction bases left unmatched: 8. The CDR3 length is 14 residues. CDR3 in amino acids: CASDLTGGADTQYF. The CDR3 nucleotides read TGTGCCAGCGACTTGACAGGGGGCGCGGATACGCAGTATTTT. The variable domain in full, completed from reference TRBV2 and TRBJ2-3, reads EPEVTQTPSHQVTQMGQEVILRCVPISNHLYFYWYRQILGQKVEFLVSFYNNEISEKSEIFDDQFSVERPDGSNFTLKIRSTKLEDSAMYFCASDLTGGADTQYFGPGTRLTVL.

In the case of this clone: Other DNA sequences from this sample encode an identical CDR3 as well. CDR3 amino acids: CASSSYTDTQYF. In nucleotides, the CDR3 is TGTGCCAGCAGCTCGTACACAGATACGCAGTATTTT. The chain carries TRBV7-2 and TRBJ2-3, with D uncertain. In germline, CDR1 is SGHTA, CDR2 FQGNSA. Trimming removed 4 bases at V and 2 bases at J, with 4 bases between. The CDR3 runs to 12 residues.

V usage is TRBV19 and J usage is TRBJ2-1, with TRBD2 matching 7 bases. CDR1 and CDR2 (germline): LNHDA, SQIVND (reference sequence). The CDR3 totals 14 residues. After removal of 3 bases from V and 5 bases from J, the junction contained 4 bases not matched to a gene. CDR3 coding DNA: TGTGCCAGTAGTATGAGCGGGGCAGACAATGAGCAGTTCTTC. This encodes CASSMSGADNEQFF.

The chain uses TRBV6-1 and TRBJ2-2, with a tentative D call TRBD1 (6 bases). CDR3 length: 14 residues. V was shortened by 3 bases and J by 4 bases, with 9 bases between the two germline ends. Germline CDR1 reads MNHNS; CDR2 reads SASEGT. As DNA, the CDR3 is TGTGCCAGCAGTGAGCAGGGGTTCACCGGGGAGCTGTTTTTT. It specifies CASSEQGFTGELFF.

DNA for the CDR3: TGTGCCAGTAGCTTGGGTCCGACTGAAGGCTACACCTTC. This sequence encodes CASSLGPTEGYTF. The chain has TRBV19 and TRBJ1-2, with unresolved D. Germline V CDR1 and CDR2: LNHDA, SQIVND (reference sequence). V was pared by 6 bases and J by 8 bases, with 16 bases between. This CDR3 comprises 13 residues.

This clone was seen a handful of times. J is TRBJ1-1 and V is TRBV5-4; the match to TRBD1 covers 7 bases. This CDR3 spans 12 amino acids. CDR1 is SGHNT and CDR2 is YYREEE in the germline V gene (reference sequence). The J segment lost 4 bases and the V segment lost 4 bases, leaving 1 base of the junction unmatched. CDR3 region: CASSHRGTEAFF. CDR3 in DNA: TGTGCCAGCAGCCACAGGGGCACTGAAGCTTTCTTT. The full variable domain, in which reference TRBV5-4 and TRBJ1-1 provide the parts outside the CDR3, is ETGVTQSPTHLIKTRGQQVTLRCSSQSGHNTVSWYQQALGQGPQFIFQYYREEENGRGNFPPRFSGLQFPNYSSELNVNALELDDSALYLCASSHRGTEAFFGQGTRLTVV.

The gene calls are TRBV19 and TRBJ1-1; 9 bases agree with TRBD1. The CDR3 spans 16 residues. J lost 4 bases, V lost 7 bases, and 13 bases had no gene match. Germline CDR1 is LNHDA and CDR2 is SQIVND (reference sequence). CDR3 protein: CASTSQGAEVGTEAFF. DNA of the CDR3: TGTGCCAGTACATCACAGGGGGCTGAGGTGGGCACTGAAGCTTTCTTT.

This sequence joins TRBV24-1 and TRBJ2-1; 8 bases fit TRBD2. The CDR3 totals 16 residues. The V and J ends lost 1 base and 3 bases, in that order; junction bases with no gene match: 4. CDR1 KGHDR and CDR2 SFDVKD come from the germline V gene. The CDR3 DNA reads as TGTGCCACCAGTGATTTCGGGGGGGACGGCTACAATGAGCAGTTCTTC. This encodes CATSDFGGDGYNEQFF.

The chain is built from TRBV27 and TRBJ2-2, with 8 bases fitting TRBD1. Germline-derived CDR1 and CDR2 are MNHEY and SMNVEV (reference sequence). CDR3 size: 13 residues. J gave up 8 bases and V 8 bases, and 7 bases lay outside the gene matches. The DNA for the CDR3 is TGTGCCAGCGGGACAGGTAGAGGGGGGGAGCTGTTTTTT. Protein sequence: CASGTGRGGELFF.

The rearrangement joins TRBV5-8 to TRBJ2-5; 12 positions agree with TRBD2. J was trimmed by 1 base and V by 4 bases; bases with no gene match: 5. The CDR3 covers 16 residues. In germline, CDR1 is SGHTS, CDR2 YDEGEE. CDR3 region: CASSVWTSGAQETQYF. The DNA for the CDR3 is TGTGCCAGCAGCGTATGGACTAGCGGGGCCCAAGAGACCCAGTACTTC. The full variable domain, in which reference TRBV5-8 and TRBJ2-5 provide the parts outside the CDR3, is EAGVTQSPTHLIKTRGQQATLRCSPISGHTSVYWYQQALGLGLQFLLWYDEGEERNRGNFPPRFSGRQFPNYSSELNVNALELEDSALYLCASSVWTSGAQETQYFGPGTRLLVL.

The genes are TRBV9 and TRBJ1-2; 8 bases fit TRBD1. With V trimmed by 0 bases and J by 8 bases, 9 bases remained unmatched. The germline gives CDR1 SGDLS, CDR2 YYNGEE. This CDR3 contains 15 residues. The CDR3 region is CASSVADVGQGGYTF. In DNA, the CDR3 is TGTGCCAGCAGCGTAGCAGACGTCGGACAGGGAGGCTACACCTTC.